Given below is one T cell receptor (beta chain) in context. Trimming stripped 0 bases from V and 2 bases from J, with 8 bases between. This CDR3 spans 14 amino acids. Per germline, CDR1 SEHNR and CDR2 FQNEAQ (reference sequence). The sample is drawn from a study of blood T cell repertoires in COVID-19. Study at large: From T cells, B-cell-depleted T cells, or PBMCs came the material, which was cDNA or gDNA.

Authors' data handling: Cell counts per sample came from amplifying reference gene primers. TCRdb keeps only in-frame clones here, not all; method: immunoSEQ multiplex PCR. Clonal size and the V and J genes are those of that table, whereas D and trimming came from the DNA. Among about 480,000 clones, approximately 90% were seen once, and the ten largest hold approximately 4.5%. Sequencing was carried out using peripheral blood. The sequence was collected from a woman between 25 and 40 years old with acute or convalescent COVID-19. V is TRBV7-9 and J is TRBJ2-7, with D perhaps matching TRBD1 (5 bases). CDR3 amino acids: CASSLARQPYEQYF. The CDR3 coding sequence is TGTGCCAGCAGCTTAGCTAGACAGCCCTACGAGCAGTACTTC.